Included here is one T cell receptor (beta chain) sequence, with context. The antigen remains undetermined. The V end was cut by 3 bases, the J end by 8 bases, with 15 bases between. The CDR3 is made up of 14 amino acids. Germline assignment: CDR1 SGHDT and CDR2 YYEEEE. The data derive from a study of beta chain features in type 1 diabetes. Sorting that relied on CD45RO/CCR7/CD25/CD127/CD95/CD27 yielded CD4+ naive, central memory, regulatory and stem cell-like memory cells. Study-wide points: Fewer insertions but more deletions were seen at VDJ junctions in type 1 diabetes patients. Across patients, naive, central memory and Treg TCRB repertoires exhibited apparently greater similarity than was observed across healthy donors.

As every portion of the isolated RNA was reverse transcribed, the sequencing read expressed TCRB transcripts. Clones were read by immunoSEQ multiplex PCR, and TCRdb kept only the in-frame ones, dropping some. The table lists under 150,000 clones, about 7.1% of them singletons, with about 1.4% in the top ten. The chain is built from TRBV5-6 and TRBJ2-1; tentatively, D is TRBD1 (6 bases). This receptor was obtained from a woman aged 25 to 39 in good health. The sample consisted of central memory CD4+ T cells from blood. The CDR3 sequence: CASSWDKLGDEQFF. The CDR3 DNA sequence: TGTGCCAGCAGCTGGGACAAACTTGGCGATGAGCAGTTCTTC.